This TCR beta chain was profiled in a study of sequential checkpoint blockade in melanoma. Turning to the study itself: Randomization was 1:1 between first-line nivolumab→ipilimumab and ipilimumab→nivolumab.

The data were produced by immunoSEQ multiplex PCR, yet TCRdb's version contains in-frame clones alone and is incomplete. The sample includes some 21,000 clones, 80% to 90% of them seen just once. Documented treatment: randomized to nivolumab then ipilimumab (arm A) or the reverse (arm B). None of the patients previously received DNA-damaging chemotherapy. Live CD3+CD8+ CD19− CD56− cells were sorted from PBMCs. A few counts support this clone. V shed 4 bases and J 0 bases; nucleotides not matched to a gene: 14. The CDR3 contains 18 residues. Germline V lookup: CDR1 SNHLY, CDR2 FYNNEI. Sequenced here: CD8+ T cells sorted from blood (inferred from file names), sampled from a patient given nivolumab and ipilimumab in sequence. This TCR derives from a human donor with melanoma. The rearrangement links TRBV2 to TRBJ1-1; 7 nucleotides agree with TRBD1. The CDR3 protein is CASSAEGTVQFMNTEAFF. Written as DNA, the CDR3 is TGTGCCAGCAGTGCTGAGGGGACAGTACAATTCATGAACACTGAAGCTTTCTTT.